This TCR beta chain comes out of a study of blood T cells in healthy people across ages. Using a J-beta primer mix together with a sample-barcoded 5' primer, a second PCR was run for roughly 7 to 12 cycles. TCRdb re-called the 5' RACE reads through MiXCR, storing one row per CDR3 protein. The sample lists 1.5 million to 2 million distinct CDR3 sequences; roughly 27% were seen once. Trimming took 0 bases from V and 1 from J; bases not matched to a gene: 5. Germline CDR1 reads SGHNT; CDR2 reads YENEEA. This CDR3 is 16 amino acids long. This clonotype has ten or more counts. Sample: blood. The TCR sequence derives from a woman in her twenties or thirties in good health. The chain employs TRBV11-3 and TRBJ2-7; TRBD2 aligns across 8 bases. The CDR3 sequence is CASSLDSTGGSYEQYF. The CDR3 DNA follows: TGTGCCAGCAGCTTAGATTCGACGGGAGGGTCCTACGAGCAGTACTTC.